Included here is one TCR beta chain sequence, with context. Its matching antigen is unknown. The data derive from a study of cytomegalovirus exposure and HLA in healthy donors. Turning to the study itself: There were approximately 81 million unique TCRs (from HLA-typed donors) in an early data release.

Primers included in the PCR were 60 Vbeta and 13 Jbeta primers. Data came from immunoSEQ multiplex PCR; TCRdb stores just in-frame clones and leaves some out. The data show 100,000 to 150,000 clones, around 77% seen once. Study results and caveats: A later analysis found most CMV-associated TCR beta chains apparently HLA-restricted. There were some public TCRs occurring in many donors, but most TCR sequences were rare. Presence/absence analyses supposed approximately even sequencing depth among donors.

Input material: PBMCs. This receptor was taken from a male donor in good health and CMV-seropositive.

The CDR3 DNA reads as TGTGCCAGCCAAATTAACACTGAAGCTTTCTTT. This sequence encodes CASQINTEAFF. The chain combines TRBV2 with TRBJ1-1; D is unresolved. With 8 bases removed from V and 2 bases from J, the gap between germline ends came to 6 bases. This CDR3 spans 11 amino acids. Germline values: CDR1 SNHLY, CDR2 FYNNEI. Using reference TRBV2 and TRBJ1-1 for the parts outside the CDR3, the full variable domain is EPEVTQTPSHQVTQMGQEVILRCVPISNHLYFYWYRQILGQKVEFLVSFYNNEISEKSEIFDDQFSVERPDGSNFTLKIRSTKLEDSAMYFCASQINTEAFFGQGTRLTVV.